The 26 T cell receptor beta chains reported below all come from one sample, sequenced in a study of metastatic and nonmetastatic thyroid tumors. TCRdb redid the clone calls on the PCR reads using MiXCR. Of just over 20,000 clones listed, approximately 34% are singletons. Thyroid surgery was performed in patients who had received no treatment beforehand. Sequencing was performed on tumor tissue. Receptor source: a female donor with papillary thyroid cancer or a benign thyroid nodule (not recorded which). Some clones in this sample may be carry-over from other donors' samples.

The chain couples TRBV6-5 to TRBJ1-5; D is undetermined. The CDR3 has 14 residues. V lost 3 bases to trimming and J lost 2 bases, with 8 bases between them. CDR1 MNHEY and CDR2 SVGAGI come from the germline V gene. The CDR3, as DNA: TGTGCCAGCAGTTATATGGGAGGCAATCAGCCCCAGCATTTT. It encodes CASSYMGGNQPQHF.

The V and J genes are TRBV24-1 and TRBJ2-2; D remains ambiguous. The CDR3 has 13 residues. V was trimmed by 4 bases and J by 6 bases, leaving 8 bases between them. CDR1 and CDR2 from the germline V gene are KGHDR and SFDVKD. The CDR3 bases are TGTGCCACCAGTGACCCCTACGCCGGGGAGCTGTTTTTT. Its translation: CATSDPYAGELFF.

The sample holds a few counts of this clone. The chain couples TRBV2 to TRBJ1-2, with a tentative D call TRBD1 (5 bases). Trimming shortened V by 6 bases and J by 1 base, and 18 bases separated the two germline ends. This CDR3 comprises 16 residues. Germline V gene data show CDR1 as SNHLY and CDR2 as FYNNEI. The CDR3 coding sequence is TGTGCCAGCAGAGGGGTCGATGATAAATTTAACTATGGCTACACCTTC. Its protein product is CASRGVDDKFNYGYTF.

The V and J genes are TRBV20-1 and TRBJ2-2, with 9 nucleotides matching TRBD1. The germline V gene has CDR1 DFQATT and CDR2 SNEGSKA (reference sequence). The CDR3 extends over 14 amino acids. V shed 5 bases, J shed 6 bases, and the junction held 7 bases outside the gene matches. CDR3 residues: CSAAGTGYAGELFF. The CDR3 DNA sequence: TGCAGTGCTGCCGGGACAGGGTATGCCGGGGAGCTGTTTTTT.

The J gene is TRBJ2-2, the V gene TRBV10-1, with 9 nucleotides matching TRBD1. Germline loops: CDR1 WNHNN, CDR2 SYGVQD (reference sequence). J was trimmed by 5 bases and V by 8 bases; bases with no gene match: 6. The CDR3 covers 14 residues. The CDR3 coding sequence is TGCGCCAGCGGAGACAGGGGGGAAACCGGGGAGCTGTTTTTT. It is translated as CASGDRGETGELFF.

The chain employs TRBV12-3 or TRBV12-4 and TRBJ2-1; a weak D match, TRBD2 (5 bases). With 6 bases removed from V and 2 bases from J, the gap between germline ends came to 11 bases. This CDR3 contains 14 residues. The CDR3 sequence is CASSPSNPYNEQFF. CDR3 coding DNA: TGTGCCAGCAGCCCTAGCAACCCCTACAATGAGCAGTTCTTC.

The chain joins TRBV5-1 to TRBJ1-2; TRBD1 is a possible D gene (5 bases). The germline V gene has CDR1 SGHRS and CDR2 YFSETQ. The CDR3 totals 15 residues. Trimming took 1 base from V and 4 from J, leaving 14 bases between them. The CDR3 nucleotides are TGCGCCAGCAGCTTGTTACAAGGAGACAGCTATGGCTACACCTTC. Its protein product is CASSLLQGDSYGYTF. Together with reference TRBV5-1 and TRBJ1-2, the CDR3 gives the full variable domain: KAGVTQTPRYLIKTRGQQVTLSCSPISGHRSVSWYQQTPGQGLQFLFEYFSETQRNKGNFPGRFSGRQFSNSRSEMNVSTLELGDSALYLCASSLLQGDSYGYTFGSGTRLTVV.

This rearrangement joins TRBV28 to TRBJ1-2, with a possible D match to TRBD1 (5 bases). Germline-derived CDR1 and CDR2 are MDHEN and SYDVKM. Between the trimmed V and J ends, which lost 7 bases and 4 bases, there was a span of 13 bases. This CDR3 has 13 residues. The CDR3 nucleotides read TGTGCCAGCACCCTCGGGGGACCCTATGGCTACACCTTC. Its protein product is CASTLGGPYGYTF.

This clone showed up just a few times. The chain uses TRBV2 and TRBJ2-2; D not certain. The CDR3 runs 14 residues. V shed 3 bases and J shed 5 bases, with 10 bases lying between them. CDR1 and CDR2 from the germline V gene are SNHLY and FYNNEI. The CDR3 nucleotides are TGTGCCAGCAGTGAGAATAAGGCGACCGGGGAGCTGTTTTTT. Residues: CASSENKATGELFF.

The CDR3, as DNA: TGTGCCAGCAGCTTACCGGGCACCGGGGAGCTGTTTTTT. This encodes CASSLPGTGELFF. The chain employs TRBV11-2 and TRBJ2-2, with no clear D. With 2 bases removed from V and 4 bases from J, the gap between germline ends came to 5 bases. Germline V lookup: CDR1 SGHAT, CDR2 FQNNGV. The length of the CDR3 is 13 residues.

This clone has more than one count but fewer than ten. V is TRBV3-1 and J is TRBJ2-2; possibly TRBD2 for D (6 bases). This CDR3 is built from 18 residues. V shed 3 bases and J shed 7 bases, with 24 bases lying between them. The germline CDR1 and CDR2 sequences are LGHDT and YNNKEL (reference sequence). In nucleotides, the CDR3 is TGTGCCAGCAGCCATCATGGGCAGGAGGGGTTTACGGGCGGGGAGCTGTTTTTT. It codes for CASSHHGQEGFTGGELFF.

This clone was recorded a few times. The chain combines TRBV24-1 with TRBJ2-7; D is perhaps TRBD2 (6 bases). V shed 4 bases and J shed 5 bases, with 17 bases lying between them. CDR3 length equals 15 residues. Germline lookup yields CDR1 KGHDR and CDR2 SFDVKD. CDR3: CATSDRDSHRNEQYF. CDR3 in DNA: TGTGCCACCAGTGACCGGGACTCCCATAGAAACGAGCAGTACTTC.

This clone was seen more than once but under ten times. V and J are TRBV20-1 and TRBJ2-1; tentatively, D is TRBD2 (5 bases). The V gene's germline CDR1 is DFQATT and CDR2 SNEGSKA (reference sequence). The CDR3 covers 15 residues. Trimming cost V 2 bases and J 7 bases, with 18 bases left between them. The CDR3 region is CSARPPAGVRNEQFF. CDR3 sequence (DNA): TGCAGTGCTAGACCTCCCGCGGGCGTAAGGAATGAGCAGTTCTTC.

This clone was seen at least ten times. The V and J genes are TRBV28 and TRBJ1-5, with D perhaps TRBD1 (6 bases). Trimming left V 7 bases short and J 9 bases short, with 16 bases between. Germline-derived CDR1 and CDR2 are MDHEN and SYDVKM. The CDR3 runs to 13 residues. The CDR3 DNA reads TGTGCCAGCACCCCTCAGTGGGGGCTGCCCCAGCATTTT. Translating it yields CASTPQWGLPQHF.

V and J are TRBV12-3 or TRBV12-4 and TRBJ2-2, with D hard to call. This CDR3 region has 8 residues. Between the trimmed V and J ends, which lost 6 bases and 13 bases, there was a span of 3 bases. The CDR3 bases are TGTGCCAGCAGAAGGCTGTTTTTT. The encoded protein is CASRRLFF.

The chain combines TRBV5-6 with TRBJ1-1; D may be TRBD1 (5 bases). Trimming stripped 4 bases from V and 1 base from J, with 14 bases between. Germline V gene lookup returns CDR1 SGHDT and CDR2 YYEEEE. This CDR3 has 15 amino acids. DNA for the CDR3: TGTGCCAGCAGCATACCCGGGACGGCGAACACTGAAGCTTTCTTT. Amino acids: CASSIPGTANTEAFF.

The chain employs TRBV20-1 and TRBJ2-5, with D maybe TRBD2 (7 bases). This CDR3 contains 15 residues. The germline V gene encodes CDR1 DFQATT and CDR2 SNEGSKA (reference sequence). V dropped 0 bases and J dropped 3 bases, with 14 bases sitting between them. CDR3: CSARDTRGLEETQYF. In DNA form, the CDR3 reads TGCAGTGCTAGAGATACGCGGGGGCTGGAAGAGACCCAGTACTTC.

This chain connects TRBV11-2 to TRBJ2-1, with 8 bases matching TRBD1. This CDR3 spans 17 amino acids. J gave up 4 bases and V 5 bases, and 13 bases lay outside the gene matches. CDR1 is SGHAT and CDR2 is FQNNGV in the germline V gene. CDR3 sequence reads: CASSPHAAGGRYNEQFF. The DNA for the CDR3 is TGTGCCAGCAGCCCTCACGCGGCAGGGGGCCGATACAATGAGCAGTTCTTC.

This clone was seen repeatedly, ten times or more. The rearrangement links TRBV7-9 to TRBJ2-7; D call uncertain. The CDR3 is made up of 11 amino acids. Germline V gene lookup returns CDR1 SEHNR and CDR2 FQNEAQ (reference sequence). V was shortened by 3 bases and J by 6 bases, with 6 bases between the two germline ends. CDR3 sequence: CASSFLGEQYF. In DNA form, the CDR3 reads TGTGCCAGCAGCTTCCTAGGCGAGCAGTACTTC.

The chain combines TRBV9 with TRBJ2-7, with D unclear. CDR3 size: 12 residues. The V end lost 3 bases, the J end lost 4 bases, and 8 bases lay between the germline ends. Germline V gene lookup returns CDR1 SGDLS and CDR2 YYNGEE. CDR3 amino acids: CASSADGYEQYF. The CDR3 DNA sequence: TGTGCCAGCAGCGCCGACGGATACGAGCAGTACTTC.

This clone was detected many times. At the DNA level, this CDR3 is encoded by other sequences in the same sample as well. The chain couples TRBV19 to TRBJ2-7; either TRBD1 or TRBD2 may supply D (5 bases each). CDR3 length: 12 residues. V was clipped by 6 bases and J by 0 bases, with 6 bases between them. Germline V CDR1 and CDR2: LNHDA, SQIVND (reference sequence). The CDR3 here is CASRGDSYEQYF. CDR3 coding DNA: TGTGCCAGTAGGGGGGACTCCTACGAGCAGTACTTC.

This clone appeared a few times. The V and J genes are TRBV27 and TRBJ1-1; maybe TRBD1 (5 bases). This CDR3 spans 15 amino acids. V was shortened by 5 bases and J by 3 bases, with 16 bases between the two germline ends. Germline V CDR1 and CDR2: MNHEY, SMNVEV (reference sequence). The CDR3 here is CASSLTTTGDTEAFF. In nucleotides, the CDR3 is TGTGCCAGCAGTCTCACTACTACAGGAGACACTGAAGCTTTCTTT.

V is TRBV11-2 and J is TRBJ2-3, with D perhaps matching TRBD1 or TRBD2 (5 bases each). Trimming shortened V by 5 bases and J by 1 base, and 13 bases separated the two germline ends. The germline CDR1 and CDR2 sequences are SGHAT and FQNNGV. This CDR3 has 15 residues. The CDR3 sequence is CASSPKGTGTDTQYF. The CDR3 nucleotides read TGTGCCAGCAGCCCAAAGGGGACGGGCACAGATACGCAGTATTTT. The variable domain in full, completed from reference TRBV11-2 and TRBJ2-3, reads EAGVAQSPRYKIIEKRQSVAFWCNPISGHATLYWYQQILGQGPKLLIQFQNNGVVDDSQLPKDRFSAERLKGVDSTLKIQPAKLEDSAVYLCASSPKGTGTDTQYFGPGTRLTVL.

This clone has a handful of counts. The chain carries TRBV27 and TRBJ1-5, with 8 bases that match TRBD1. Germline CDR1 reads MNHEY; CDR2 reads SMNVEV (reference sequence). The CDR3 extends over 14 amino acids. With 5 bases clipped from V and 7 bases from J, the junction kept 7 bases outside the gene matches. The chain's CDR3 is CASSPNRGEQPQHF. CDR3 nucleotide sequence: TGTGCCAGCAGTCCTAACAGGGGGGAACAGCCCCAGCATTTT.

The chain combines TRBV20-1 with TRBJ2-7, with 7 bases that match TRBD1. The J segment lost 2 bases and the V segment lost 4 bases, leaving 8 bases of the junction unmatched. Germline loops: CDR1 DFQATT, CDR2 SNEGSKA (reference sequence). The CDR3 runs to 14 residues. The DNA for the CDR3 is TGCAGTGCTATTTCATTGAGGGGGCCCTACGAGCAGTACTTC. It is translated as CSAISLRGPYEQYF.

This clone was counted a few times. DNA of the CDR3: TGTGCCAGTAGTATCCTAGCTGGTAGCGAGGATGAGCAGTTCTTC. Its translation: CASSILAGSEDEQFF. This chain joins TRBV19 and TRBJ2-1; D perhaps matches TRBD2 (5 bases). The CDR3 loop spans 15 amino acids. V shed 3 bases and J shed 8 bases, with 17 bases lying between them. In germline, CDR1 is LNHDA, CDR2 SQIVND (reference sequence).